This entry is about one TCR beta chain. Its antigen is still unknown. Assay used: immunoSEQ multiplex PCR; TCRdb lists only in-frame clones, some missing. The data show 100,000 to 120,000 clones, roughly 89% seen once. These data originate in a study of cytomegalovirus exposure and HLA in healthy donors. Study findings and constraints: Most TCRs appeared rarely, but some public TCRs recurred in many donors.

CDR1 SGHTA and CDR2 FQGTGA come from the germline V gene. The germline V and J ends were trimmed by 1 base and 2 bases, with 9 bases remaining between them. This CDR3 is 16 amino acids long. V gene TRBV7-3 combines with J gene TRBJ2-6, with a tentative D call TRBD1 (6 bases). Sequencing was done on a sample of PBMCs. The clonotype originates from a woman younger than 30 in good health and CMV-seronegative. In DNA form, the CDR3 reads TGTGCCAGCAGCTTAATGGGGGCGACTGGGGCCAACGTCCTGACTTTC. Translating it yields CASSLMGATGANVLTF. The full variable domain, its missing parts supplied by reference TRBV7-3 and TRBJ2-6, is GAGVSQTPSNKVTEKGKYVELRCDPISGHTALYWYRQSLGQGPEFLIYFQGTGAADDSGLPNDRFFAVRPEGSVSTLKIQRTERGDSAVYLCASSLMGATGANVLTFGAGSRLTVL.